Shown below are 18 T cell receptor beta chains from a single sample sequenced in a study of T cells after yellow fever vaccination. One entry per CDR3 protein, called by TCRdb with MiXCR from the 5' RACE reads. This sample yields under 250,000 distinct CDR3 sequences, of which around 7% are seen a single time; about 0.85% belongs to the top ten. This sample comprised CD4+ T cells sorted from PBMCs, obtained 15 days after the yellow fever booster vaccination. Receptors originate from a man younger than 45 who received the YFV17D yellow fever vaccine.

This clonotype was detected only a few times. This chain links TRBV30 with TRBJ2-1; perhaps TRBD2 as D (5 bases). Trimming stripped 1 base from V and 5 bases from J, with 15 bases between. This CDR3 contains 15 residues. Germline CDR1 GTSNPN, CDR2 SVGIG (reference sequence). CDR3 sequence: CAWSAGSIPHNEQFF. The CDR3 bases are TGTGCCTGGAGTGCGGGGAGCATCCCCCACAATGAGCAGTTCTTC.

This clonotype was observed at least ten times. V gene TRBV11-2 combines with J gene TRBJ1-2; D is ambiguous. Germline CDR1 SGHAT, CDR2 FQNNGV. The CDR3 loop spans 13 amino acids. Between the trimmed V and J ends, which lost 1 base and 3 bases, there was a span of 6 bases. CDR3 bases: TGTGCCAGCAGCTTAGCGGGTTACTATGGCTACACCTTC. This encodes CASSLAGYYGYTF. Variable domain in full (rest from reference TRBV11-2 and TRBJ1-2): EAGVAQSPRYKIIEKRQSVAFWCNPISGHATLYWYQQILGQGPKLLIQFQNNGVVDDSQLPKDRFSAERLKGVDSTLKIQPAKLEDSAVYLCASSLAGYYGYTFGSGTRLTVV.

V usage is TRBV24-1 and J usage is TRBJ2-3, with D possibly being TRBD1 (6 bases). V was clipped by 3 bases and J by 0 bases, with 12 bases between them. CDR1 is KGHDR and CDR2 is SFDVKD in the germline V gene. The CDR3 covers 16 residues. The CDR3 DNA is TGTGCCACCAGTGATGTGACAGGTGGGAGCACAGATACGCAGTATTTT. Amino acids: CATSDVTGGSTDTQYF.

V and J are TRBV15 and TRBJ2-7, with D perhaps matching TRBD1 or TRBD2 (6 bases each). The CDR3 spans 14 residues. Germline V gene lookup returns CDR1 LNHNV and CDR2 YYDKDF (reference sequence). Trimming removed 0 bases from V and 4 bases from J, with 10 bases in between. CDR3 protein: CATSRDRGGYEQYF. CDR3 nucleotides: TGTGCCACCAGCAGAGATCGAGGGGGGTACGAGCAGTACTTC.

V is TRBV7-9 and J is TRBJ2-1; TRBD2 matches at 10 bases. In germline, CDR1 is SEHNR, CDR2 FQNEAQ (reference sequence). The CDR3 totals 17 residues. The V segment lost 5 bases and the J segment 6 bases; nucleotides outside the gene matches: 13. Here the CDR3 DNA reads TGTGCCAGCAGCACCCACCGTCTAGCGGGAGCCCCCAATGAGCAGTTCTTC. Amino acids: CASSTHRLAGAPNEQFF.

This clonotype was counted a few times. The V gene is TRBV20-1, the J gene TRBJ2-1; 15 bases line up with TRBD2. CDR3 length equals 14 residues. J lost 9 bases, V lost 6 bases, and 6 bases had no gene match. CDR1 DFQATT and CDR2 SNEGSKA come from the germline V gene (reference sequence). CDR3 protein: CSAQPGLAGGEQFF. In DNA form, the CDR3 reads TGCAGTGCCCAGCCGGGACTAGCGGGAGGTGAGCAGTTCTTC.

This clonotype was seen repeatedly, ten times or more. V gene TRBV10-3 combines with J gene TRBJ2-3, with a weak D call TRBD1 (6 bases). There are 14 residues in the CDR3. CDR1 ENHRY and CDR2 SYGVKD come from the germline V gene. V was cut by 4 bases and J by 2 bases, with 10 bases left in between. DNA of the CDR3: TGTGCCATCAGTGTACAGGGAAACACAGATACGCAGTATTTT. This gives the protein CAISVQGNTDTQYF.

Many counts were recorded for this clonotype. This sequence joins TRBV20-1 and TRBJ2-3; D remains ambiguous. The CDR3 consists of 12 residues. Germline CDR1 DFQATT, CDR2 SNEGSKA (reference sequence). V lost 5 bases and J 6 bases, leaving 12 bases between the germline ends. In DNA, the CDR3 is TGCAGTGCTGGGGATAGTCCGGATACGCAGTATTTT. Translation: CSAGDSPDTQYF.

This clonotype was seen only a few times. CDR3 sequence: CSATSSFNEKLFF. As DNA, the CDR3 is TGCAGTGCTACTTCCAGTTTTAATGAAAAACTGTTTTTT. This chain uses TRBV20-1 with TRBJ1-4; D uncertain. Germline V CDR1 and CDR2: DFQATT, SNEGSKA (reference sequence). V shed 4 bases and J shed 4 bases, with 10 bases lying between them. The CDR3 runs 13 residues.

This clonotype occurred a few times. This chain joins TRBV5-6 and TRBJ2-7; D is possibly TRBD1 (6 bases). This CDR3 comprises 15 residues. Germline-derived CDR1 and CDR2 are SGHDT and YYEEEE. The V gene lost 0 bases and the J gene lost 3 bases, with 13 bases spanning the gap. This CDR3 is CASSLGWTEIYEQYF. CDR3 sequence (DNA): TGTGCCAGCAGCTTGGGTTGGACAGAGATCTACGAGCAGTACTTC.

The sample holds a few counts of this clonotype. The chain is built from TRBV20-1 and TRBJ2-5, with 9 bases fitting TRBD2. Trimming took 3 bases from V and 4 from J; bases not matched to a gene: 3. In germline, CDR1 is DFQATT, CDR2 SNEGSKA (reference sequence). CDR3 length: 13 residues. CDR3 bases: TGCAGTGCTAGGCCAGCGGGAGGAGAGACCCAGTACTTC. Translating it yields CSARPAGGETQYF.

This clonotype was seen a handful of times. The chain employs TRBV24-1 and TRBJ1-5, with unresolved D. The V end lost 3 bases, the J end lost 4 bases, and 15 bases lay between the germline ends. CDR1 is KGHDR, CDR2 SFDVKD, per germline. The CDR3 contains 16 residues. The CDR3 DNA is TGTGCCACCAGTGATCCGTCCTCAGGAGAAAATCAGCCCCAGCATTTT. This gives the protein CATSDPSSGENQPQHF.

This clonotype came up a few times. The genes are TRBV18 and TRBJ2-3, with 7 positions matching TRBD2. CDR1 is KGHSH and CDR2 is LQKENI in the germline V gene. CDR3 length equals 13 residues. V was clipped by 0 bases and J by 7 bases; unmatched bases: 1. This CDR3 reads CASSPPGTNTQYF. CDR3 coding DNA: TGTGCCAGCTCACCACCCGGGACTAATACGCAGTATTTT. Together with reference TRBV18 and TRBJ2-3, the CDR3 gives the full variable domain: NAGVMQNPRHLVRRRGQEARLRCSPMKGHSHVYWYRQLPEEGLKFMVYLQKENIIDESGMPKERFSAEFPKEGPSILRIQQVVRGDSAAYFCASSPPGTNTQYFGPGTRLTVL.

Comment on this clonotype: This may be a read error, as it is one base from a much larger clone. Since no conserved phenylalanine or tryptophan closes the CDR3, a read error is the likely cause. This sequence joins TRBV7-2 and TRBJ2-5, with D maybe TRBD2 (6 bases). The germline V and J ends were trimmed by 5 bases and 2 bases, with 12 bases remaining between them. CDR1 and CDR2 from the germline V gene are SGHTA and FQGNSA. The CDR3 has 14 residues. This chain's CDR3 is CASSRPGVQETQYL. CDR3 DNA: TGTGCCAGCAGCCGCCCGGGGGTTCAAGAGACCCAGTACTTA.

The rearrangement uses TRBV12-3 or TRBV12-4 and TRBJ2-3; unclear D gene. This CDR3 is 12 amino acids long. Trimming cost V 4 bases and J 2 bases, with 4 bases left between them. This CDR3 is CASSYNTDTQYF. The CDR3, as DNA: TGTGCCAGCAGTTACAACACAGATACGCAGTATTTT.

This clonotype has just a few counts. The genes are TRBV7-2 and TRBJ2-3; D is undetermined. V lost 3 bases to trimming and J lost 8 bases, with 15 bases between them. This CDR3 region has 14 residues. Germline values: CDR1 SGHTA, CDR2 FQGNSA. The CDR3 loop is CASSLETAKGTQYF. The CDR3 DNA sequence: TGTGCCAGCAGCTTGGAAACGGCTAAGGGTACGCAGTATTTT.

This clonotype was seen at least ten times. V gene TRBV5-1 combines with J gene TRBJ2-1; TRBD1 might be the D (6 bases). This CDR3 is built from 14 residues. Germline V lookup: CDR1 SGHRS, CDR2 YFSETQ. The V end was cut by 2 bases, the J end by 8 bases, with 14 bases between. CDR3: CASSLLTGFDEQFF. In nucleotides, the CDR3 is TGCGCCAGCAGCTTATTAACAGGGTTCGATGAGCAGTTCTTC.

At least ten counts were recorded for this clonotype. The chain employs TRBV19 and TRBJ2-5; tentatively, D is TRBD1 (5 bases). Deletions cut 2 bases from V and 5 bases from J, with 6 bases between. From germline, CDR1 is LNHDA and CDR2 SQIVND (reference sequence). This CDR3 region has 12 residues. Here the CDR3 reads CASSINRETQYF. The CDR3 DNA reads TGTGCCAGTAGTATAAACAGGGAGACCCAGTACTTC.